A single sample is the source of the 26 T cell receptor beta chains below, sequenced in a study of Graves' ophthalmopathy and Graves' hyperthyroidism. The authors amplified TCR beta CDR3 regions, and they did so from RNA transcripts for repertoire sequencing. HTBI-primed first-round RT-PCR preceded second-round multiplex PCR. TCRdb reanalysed the multiplex PCR reads using MiXCR and keeps one entry per CDR3 protein. Here the sample spans around 1.1 million distinct CDR3 sequences, about two fifths being singletons. Material for sequencing was peripheral blood or thyroid tissue (not recorded which). Source of these receptors: an adult man with Graves' hyperthyroidism.

The V call is TRBV29-1, the J call TRBJ1-2; the match to TRBD1 covers 7 bases. Germline CDR1 is SQVTM and CDR2 is ANQGSEA. J was trimmed by 4 bases and V by 3 bases; bases with no gene match: 11. This CDR3 region has 15 residues. The CDR3 DNA reads TGCAGCGTTGACCCGGGGGTGTGGGACAGCTATGGCTACACCTTC. Its translation: CSVDPGVWDSYGYTF.

This clonotype occurred many times. The rearrangement links TRBV7-9 to TRBJ2-7, with TRBD1 matching 9 bases. After removal of 4 bases from V and 6 bases from J, the junction contained 10 bases not matched to a gene. Per the germline V gene, CDR1 is SEHNR and CDR2 is FQNEAQ (reference sequence). The CDR3 has 15 residues. Here the CDR3 reads CASSSTTGGRSEQYF. The DNA for the CDR3 is TGTGCCAGCAGCTCAACGACAGGGGGTCGGAGCGAGCAGTACTTC.

With respect to this clonotype: A read error may account for a junction end that differs from germline. J is TRBJ1-1 and V is TRBV10-3; 7 bases map to TRBD1. The germline CDR1 and CDR2 sequences are ENHRY and SYGVKD. This CDR3 is 16 amino acids long. This chain's CDR3 is CASSSGKTGKNTEAFF. Here the CDR3 DNA reads TGTGCCAGCAGTAGCGGCAAGACAGGGAAGAACACTGAAGCTTTCTTT.

This rearrangement joins TRBV6-5 to TRBJ1-1; a weak D match, TRBD1 (5 bases). There are 13 residues in the CDR3. V shed 10 bases and J shed 1 base, with 13 bases lying between them. Germline V CDR1 and CDR2: MNHEY, SVGAGI. CDR3 bases: TGTGCCATCAGGGTGGGGGAGAACACTGAAGCTTTCTTT. Amino acid sequence: CAIRVGENTEAFF.

Turning to this clonotype: The DNA is omitted, as the CDR3 cannot be located on it reliably, and the CDR3 follows TCRdb's listing. This chain links TRBV7-2 with TRBJ1-2. The CDR3 has 13 residues if both end residues are counted. CDR1 and CDR2 (germline): SGHTA, FQGNSA. CDR3 residues: CASSFLAGYGYTF.

The rearrangement joins TRBV9 to TRBJ1-1; the D gene is possibly TRBD1 (5 bases). The germline CDR1 and CDR2 sequences are SGDLS and YYNGEE. The V gene lost 0 bases and the J gene lost 3 bases, with 12 bases spanning the gap. CDR3 length: 15 residues. CDR3 coding DNA: TGTGCCAGCAGCGTAGATCAGGGTGTGGACACTGAAGCTTTCTTT. It translates to CASSVDQGVDTEAFF.

The rearrangement joins TRBV11-2 to TRBJ2-7, with 8 bases fitting TRBD1. J lost 4 bases, V lost 3 bases, and 5 bases had no gene match. CDR3 length equals 14 residues. Per the germline V gene, CDR1 is SGHAT and CDR2 is FQNNGV. Written as DNA, the CDR3 is TGTGCCAGCAGCTTGGCGACAGGGGAGTACGAGCAGTACTTC. Translation: CASSLATGEYEQYF.

J is TRBJ1-5 and V is TRBV12-3 or TRBV12-4, with D tentatively TRBD1 (6 bases). The CDR3 length is 15 residues. V shed 6 bases and J shed 0 bases, with 12 bases lying between them. The CDR3 spells CASSRTGCSNQPQHF. The CDR3, as DNA: TGTGCCAGCAGCCGAACAGGGTGTAGCAATCAGCCCCAGCATTTT.

The chain carries TRBV25-1 and TRBJ2-6, with D hard to call. The CDR3 is 15 amino acids. V lost 3 bases and J 4 bases, leaving 10 bases between the germline ends. Germline V gene data show CDR1 as MGHDK and CDR2 as SYGVNS. CDR3 residues: CASSEKRTGANVLTF. For the CDR3, the DNA is TGTGCCAGCAGTGAGAAGCGAACGGGGGCCAACGTCCTGACTTTC.

Ten or more counts support this clonotype. V is TRBV10-2 and J is TRBJ2-2; D remains ambiguous. The CDR3 has 17 residues. Trimming cost V 3 bases and J 3 bases, with 17 bases left between them. CDR1 WSHSY and CDR2 SAAADI come from the germline V gene. The CDR3 nucleotides are TGCGCCAGCAGTGACTCCGGTAGGGCGAGTCACACCGGGGAGCTGTTTTTT. It yields the protein CASSDSGRASHTGELFF.

This clonotype was picked up a small number of times. The chain combines TRBV2 with TRBJ1-2, with 8 bases aligning to TRBD1. Per the germline V gene, CDR1 is SNHLY and CDR2 is FYNNEI. CDR3 size: 12 residues. The V gene end was trimmed by 5 bases and the J gene end by 8 bases; junction bases not matched to a gene: 4. The CDR3 nucleotides read TGTGCCAGCAGTCGGGACAGGAGAGGCTACACCTTC. Translated, it gives CASSRDRRGYTF.

This chain links TRBV11-2 with TRBJ2-5; 11 positions agree with TRBD2. The V gene's germline CDR1 is SGHAT and CDR2 FQNNGV. This CDR3 has 22 residues. V shed 7 bases, J shed 2 bases, and the junction held 27 bases outside the gene matches. CDR3 sequence (DNA): TGTGCCAGCAAGAGACCCCAAACGAACACCGGGGTAGCGGGGGGGTTTCAAGAGACCCAGTACTTC. Its protein product is CASKRPQTNTGVAGGFQETQYF.

There are many counts of this clonotype. This rearrangement joins TRBV19 to TRBJ1-5, with D perhaps TRBD1 (5 bases). The CDR3 has 14 amino acids. Trimming took 3 bases from V and 4 from J, leaving 10 bases between them. Germline loops: CDR1 LNHDA, CDR2 SQIVND (reference sequence). CDR3 sequence reads: CASSIGGDNQPQHF. CDR3 coding DNA: TGTGCCAGTAGTATCGGAGGGGATAATCAGCCCCAGCATTTT.

This clonotype was observed a few times. The chain joins TRBV6-5 to TRBJ1-5; D is perhaps TRBD1 (5 bases). The CDR3 is 14 amino acids. Germline CDR1 and CDR2: MNHEY and SVGAGI. The V and J ends lost 6 bases and 3 bases respectively, with 12 bases between them. In nucleotides, the CDR3 is TGTGCCAGCAGCCCTGTGGGGCCCAATCAGCCCCAGCATTTT. Its translation: CASSPVGPNQPQHF.

With regard to this clonotype: This could be a read error, since a much larger clone is one nucleotide away. This chain connects TRBV5-1 to TRBJ1-3; D remains unclear. CDR3 size: 15 residues. In germline, CDR1 is SGHRS, CDR2 YFSETQ. Trimming took off 1 base at V and 2 bases at J, with 10 bases between the two ends. CDR3 DNA: TGCGCCAGCAGCTTGTCTTGGGAAACTGGAAACACCATATATTTT. This encodes CASSLSWETGNTIYF.

This chain links TRBV30 with TRBJ1-2; D might be TRBD1 (5 bases). CDR1 GTSNPN and CDR2 SVGIG come from the germline V gene (reference sequence). Trimming removed 4 bases from V and 8 bases from J, with 14 bases in between. There are 12 residues in the CDR3. The chain's CDR3 is CAWNGASQGYTF. The CDR3 coding sequence is TGTGCCTGGAACGGGGCGTCGCAAGGCTACACCTTC.

This clonotype was recorded many times. This chain connects TRBV5-5 to TRBJ1-2; D is unresolved. Germline-derived CDR1 and CDR2 are SGHKS and YYEKEE (reference sequence). V was pared by 6 bases and J by 5 bases, with 14 bases between. The CDR3 length is 13 residues. The CDR3 sequence: CASKLSQEYGYTF. DNA for the CDR3: TGTGCCAGCAAGCTCTCCCAGGAGTATGGCTACACCTTC.

The sample holds many counts of this clonotype. The V call is TRBV7-2, the J call TRBJ2-6; the D gene is possibly TRBD2 (5 bases). The CDR3 extends over 16 amino acids. Germline V gene lookup returns CDR1 SGHTA and CDR2 FQGNSA. The germline V and J ends were trimmed by 1 base and 1 base, with 8 bases remaining between them. Here the CDR3 DNA reads TGTGCCAGCAGCTTAGAAGAGGGTTCTGGGGCCAACGTCCTGACTTTC. Its protein product is CASSLEEGSGANVLTF.

This clonotype has just a few counts. The chain recombines TRBV10-3 with TRBJ1-1, with D perhaps matching TRBD1 (5 bases). Looked up from germline, CDR1 is ENHRY and CDR2 is SYGVKD. The CDR3 loop spans 14 amino acids. V was trimmed by 2 bases and J by 1 base, leaving 8 bases between them. This CDR3 is CAISENTGNTEAFF. CDR3 DNA: TGTGCCATCAGTGAGAACACAGGGAACACTGAAGCTTTCTTT.

With regard to this clonotype: With a much larger clone just one base away, this may be a read error. V is TRBV15 and J is TRBJ2-7; maybe TRBD1 (5 bases). Germline CDR1 is LNHNV and CDR2 is YYDKDF (reference sequence). The V gene lost 1 base and the J gene lost 1 base, with 8 bases spanning the gap. This CDR3 region has 14 residues. The CDR3 sequence is CATSRARGSYEQYF. CDR3 DNA: TGTGCCACCAGCAGAGCAAGGGGATCCTACGAGCAGTACTTC.

At least ten counts were recorded for this clonotype. This chain links TRBV7-9 with TRBJ1-4; D might be TRBD1 (5 bases). The CDR3 covers 18 residues. Germline loops: CDR1 SEHNR, CDR2 FQNEAQ (reference sequence). Trimming removed 3 bases at V and 6 bases at J, with 23 bases between. The CDR3 here is CASSFIPHVGGRDEKLFF. As DNA, the CDR3 is TGTGCCAGCAGCTTTATACCCCACGTTGGGGGAAGGGATGAAAAACTGTTTTTT.

Worth noting for this clonotype: The junction does not match germline at one end; this may be a read error. This CDR3 reads CASSGGLLAF. In DNA, the CDR3 is TGTGCCAGCTCTGGGGGGCTACTGGCTTTT. This chain connects TRBV6-5 to TRBJ1-4; D perhaps matches TRBD1 (6 bases). This CDR3 has 10 amino acids. CDR1 and CDR2 (germline): MNHEY, SVGAGI.

This clonotype was recorded a few times. The chain is built from TRBV5-1 and TRBJ2-2, with 7 nucleotides matching TRBD1. CDR3 length equals 15 residues. The V gene end was trimmed by 4 bases and the J gene end by 2 bases; junction bases not matched to a gene: 5. Germline CDR1 SGHRS, CDR2 YFSETQ. The CDR3 coding sequence is TGCGCCAGCAGCGTCACAGGGGCTAACACCGGGGAGCTGTTTTTT. This sequence encodes CASSVTGANTGELFF.

The V gene is TRBV15, the J gene TRBJ2-7; a weak D match, TRBD1 (5 bases). The CDR3 totals 15 residues. The V gene's germline CDR1 is LNHNV and CDR2 YYDKDF (reference sequence). V lost 5 bases to trimming and J lost 4 bases, with 18 bases between them. CDR3 loop: CATSANPGKGYEQYF. In nucleotides, the CDR3 is TGTGCCACCAGCGCAAATCCAGGGAAAGGGTACGAGCAGTACTTC. The full variable domain, rest sourced from reference TRBV15 and TRBJ2-7, is DAMVIQNPRYQVTQFGKPVTLSCSQTLNHNVMYWYQQKSSQAPKLLFHYYDKDFNNEADTPDNFQSRRPNTSFCFLDIRSPGLGDTAMYLCATSANPGKGYEQYFGPGTRLTVT.

This clonotype has a handful of counts. This sequence may be a read error, since a much larger clone differs from it by one base. The chain links TRBV2 to TRBJ1-1; 8 positions agree with TRBD1. The germline CDR1 and CDR2 sequences are SNHLY and FYNNEI. The CDR3 has 13 amino acids. CDR3 DNA: TGTGCCAGCGTAGGCAGGGGGCGGTCTGAAACTTTCTTT. Its protein product is CASVGRGRSETFF.

The table lists this clonotype with many counts. The rearrangement links TRBV19 to TRBJ1-1; a possible D gene is TRBD1 (6 bases). Germline V CDR1 and CDR2: LNHDA, SQIVND (reference sequence). Trimming removed 9 bases at V and 4 bases at J, with 15 bases between. This CDR3 has 13 residues. CDR3: CASPPGGGTEAFF. The CDR3 nucleotides are TGTGCCAGCCCTCCCGGAGGGGGCACTGAAGCTTTCTTT.